These 26 T cell receptor beta chains originate from one sample sequenced in a study of blood T cell repertoires in COVID-19. Clones were read by immunoSEQ multiplex PCR, and TCRdb kept only the in-frame ones, dropping some. The sample has about 75,000 clones; 80% to 90% are singletons. The sample consisted of peripheral blood. These receptors were collected from a woman between 50 and 59 years old with acute or convalescent COVID-19.

The chain couples TRBV2 to TRBJ2-3, with 8 bases identical to TRBD1. With V trimmed by 7 bases and J by 2 bases, 5 bases remained unmatched. Looked up from germline, CDR1 is SNHLY and CDR2 is FYNNEI. The CDR3 has 14 residues. Here the CDR3 reads CASKGQGATDTQYF. The CDR3 DNA follows: TGTGCCAGCAAAGGGCAGGGGGCCACAGATACGCAGTATTTT. The variable domain in full, with the rest retrieved from reference TRBV2 and TRBJ2-3, is EPEVTQTPSHQVTQMGQEVILRCVPISNHLYFYWYRQILGQKVEFLVSFYNNEISEKSEIFDDQFSVERPDGSNFTLKIRSTKLEDSAMYFCASKGQGATDTQYFGPGTRLTVL.

The chain recombines TRBV30 with TRBJ2-1; TRBD2 agrees at 7 bases. The CDR3 runs to 12 residues. Trimming at V came to 2 bases and at J to 10 bases, leaving 5 bases not matched to a gene. CDR1 and CDR2 from the germline V gene are GTSNPN and SVGIG (reference sequence). The CDR3 DNA sequence: TGTGCCTGGAGTCTATCAGCGGGGGAGCAGTTCTTC. Protein sequence: CAWSLSAGEQFF.

This clone showed up many times. The chain has TRBV4-1 and TRBJ1-6; 8 bases are shared with TRBD1. Germline assignment: CDR1 MGHRA and CDR2 YSYEKL. The CDR3 runs 15 residues. Trimming cost V 3 bases and J 10 bases; bases outside gene matches: 8. The chain's CDR3 is CASSQLDREGSPLHF. The CDR3 coding sequence is TGCGCCAGCAGCCAGCTGGACAGGGAGGGATCACCCCTCCACTTT.

This rearrangement joins TRBV28 to TRBJ2-5, with 7 bases matching TRBD1. V shed 3 bases and J 2 bases; nucleotides not matched to a gene: 0. Germline lookup yields CDR1 MDHEN and CDR2 SYDVKM. The length of the CDR3 is 13 residues. CDR3 in amino acids: CASSLGQQETQYF. CDR3 DNA: TGTGCCAGCAGTTTGGGACAGCAAGAGACCCAGTACTTC. Complete variable domain (other parts from reference TRBV28 and TRBJ2-5): DVKVTQSSRYLVKRTGEKVFLECVQDMDHENMFWYRQDPGLGLRLIYFSYDVKMKEKGDIPEGYSVSREKKERFSLILESASTNQTSMYLCASSLGQQETQYFGPGTRLLVL.

This chain connects TRBV7-9 to TRBJ2-1; 7 bases match TRBD1. The germline gives CDR1 SEHNR, CDR2 FQNEAQ (reference sequence). This CDR3 is 17 amino acids long. With V trimmed by 7 bases and J by 1 base, 13 bases remained unmatched. The CDR3: CASTPEGATRSYNEQFF. CDR3 bases: TGTGCCAGCACCCCCGAGGGGGCCACACGATCCTACAATGAGCAGTTCTTC.

The chain joins TRBV25-1 to TRBJ1-1, with a tentative D call TRBD1 (5 bases). Looked up from germline, CDR1 is MGHDK and CDR2 is SYGVNS. V lost 6 bases and J lost 4, with 12 bases in between. The CDR3 runs to 13 residues. The chain's CDR3 is CASRGRGTTEAFF. Written as DNA, the CDR3 is TGTGCCAGCAGAGGGCGGGGGACCACTGAAGCTTTCTTT.

This clone was found a few times. This chain connects TRBV29-1 to TRBJ2-1, with D possibly being TRBD1 (6 bases). V shed 2 bases and J shed 9 bases, with 11 bases lying between them. Germline values: CDR1 SQVTM, CDR2 ANQGSEA. CDR3 length equals 12 residues. CDR3: CSVELTGTEQFF. As DNA, the CDR3 is TGCAGCGTTGAACTGACAGGTACTGAGCAGTTCTTC.

The DNA for the CDR3 is TGTGCCAGCAAAGGGAACAGGGGTGGGATGAACACTGAAGCTTTCTTT. Protein sequence: CASKGNRGGMNTEAFF. The V call is TRBV11-2, the J call TRBJ1-1; 7 bases are a match to TRBD1. V dropped 7 bases and J dropped 0; count of bases not matched to a gene: 11. CDR1 and CDR2 (germline): SGHAT, FQNNGV. This CDR3 region has 16 residues.

This clone was observed a single time. The genes are TRBV18 and TRBJ1-6; D unresolved. The CDR3 runs to 16 residues. V was shortened by 4 bases and J by 12 bases, with 22 bases between the two germline ends. The germline gives CDR1 KGHSH, CDR2 LQKENI. The CDR3 loop is CASSLGRQAVLGPLHF. CDR3 coding DNA: TGTGCCAGCTCACTAGGAAGGCAGGCAGTTTTGGGACCCCTCCACTTT.

The table lists this clone with a few counts. The rearrangement joins TRBV15 to TRBJ1-5, with D hard to call. Germline assignment: CDR1 LNHNV and CDR2 YYDKDF (reference sequence). The V end was cut by 4 bases, the J end by 1 base, with 11 bases between. The CDR3 sequence is 15 residues long. CDR3 region: CATSNGPGSNQPQHF. CDR3 sequence (DNA): TGTGCCACCAGCAACGGACCGGGGAGCAATCAGCCCCAGCATTTT.

V usage is TRBV9 and J usage is TRBJ1-4; 9 bases fit TRBD1. The germline V gene encodes CDR1 SGDLS and CDR2 YYNGEE. This CDR3 is 15 amino acids long. V was pared by 4 bases and J by 3 bases, with 4 bases of the junction left unmatched. This CDR3 reads CASSMGTGSNEKLFF. CDR3 sequence (DNA): TGTGCCAGCAGCATGGGGACAGGGTCTAATGAAAAACTGTTTTTT.

The chain uses TRBV10-2 and TRBJ1-5; D gene ambiguous. This CDR3 spans 12 amino acids. From germline, CDR1 is WSHSY and CDR2 SAAADI. The V end lost 5 bases, the J end lost 4 bases, and 6 bases lay between the germline ends. The CDR3: CASSPPNQPQHF. CDR3 coding DNA: TGCGCCAGCAGTCCCCCTAATCAGCCCCAGCATTTT.

The chain links TRBV9 to TRBJ2-3; 7 positions match TRBD2. V trimming: 0 bases; J trimming: 0 bases; junction bases outside the gene matches: 13. This CDR3 has 19 residues. CDR1 is SGDLS, CDR2 YYNGEE, per germline. CDR3 DNA: TGTGCCAGCAGCGTAGCTTGGTCTAGCGGACTCCCTAGCACAGATACGCAGTATTTT. Translation: CASSVAWSSGLPSTDTQYF.

The V gene is TRBV18, the J gene TRBJ2-1; weak D call: TRBD2 (7 bases). From germline, CDR1 is KGHSH and CDR2 LQKENI. There are 18 residues in the CDR3. Trimming left V 2 bases short and J 2 bases short, with 19 bases between. The CDR3 spells CASSPRDGGGQTYNEQFF. Here the CDR3 DNA reads TGTGCCAGCTCACCAAGGGATGGGGGGGGCCAGACCTACAATGAGCAGTTCTTC.

The V gene is TRBV11-1, the J gene TRBJ1-2, with 7 bases that match TRBD1. In germline, CDR1 is SGHAT, CDR2 FQDESV (reference sequence). J gave up 8 bases and V 1 base, and 4 bases lay outside the gene matches. This CDR3 has 13 residues. CDR3 nucleotides: TGTGCCAGCAGCTTAGACAGGGGCGGCGGCTACACCTTC. The encoded protein is CASSLDRGGGYTF.

The J gene is TRBJ1-1, the V gene TRBV6-5, with D unresolved. The V gene lost 8 bases and the J gene lost 9 bases, with 13 bases spanning the gap. CDR1 MNHEY and CDR2 SVGAGI come from the germline V gene. The CDR3 consists of 11 residues. The CDR3 nucleotides are TGTGCCAGCCAAAGCGGAGTCAAAGCTTTCTTT. Amino acids: CASQSGVKAFF.

The genes are TRBV2 and TRBJ1-2; 7 positions match TRBD1. Trimming took 8 bases from V and 2 from J; bases not matched to a gene: 8. Germline assignment: CDR1 SNHLY and CDR2 FYNNEI. The CDR3 covers 14 residues. The CDR3 loop reads CASHQGEINYGYTF. DNA for the CDR3: TGTGCCAGCCACCAGGGGGAAATAAACTATGGCTACACCTTC.

V usage is TRBV7-6 and J usage is TRBJ1-4; D unresolved. Trimming cost V 4 bases and J 12 bases, with 9 bases left between them. Germline values: CDR1 SGHVS, CDR2 FNYEAQ. CDR3 size: 11 residues. The CDR3 spells CASSSEMELFF. Here the CDR3 DNA reads TGTGCCAGCAGCTCCGAGATGGAACTGTTTTTT. The full variable domain, rest sourced from reference TRBV7-6 and TRBJ1-4, is GAGVSQSPRYKVTKRGQDVALRCDPISGHVSLYWYRQALGQGPEFLTYFNYEAQQDKSGLPNDRFSAERPEGSISTLTIQRTEQRDSAMYRCASSSEMELFFGSGTQLSVL.

Written as DNA, the CDR3 is TGTGCCAGCAGTTCCGGGGGAAGCTCCTACAATGAGCAGTTCTTC. It specifies CASSSGGSSYNEQFF. The chain carries TRBV28 and TRBJ2-1, with D possibly matching TRBD2 (6 bases). There are 15 residues in the CDR3. Trimming shortened V by 4 bases and J by 0 bases, and 10 bases separated the two germline ends. CDR1 MDHEN and CDR2 SYDVKM come from the germline V gene.

The V call is TRBV7-3, the J call TRBJ2-3; D may be TRBD2 (6 bases). The ends were cut back, 2 bases at V and 6 bases at J, with 15 bases in the middle. CDR1 and CDR2 from the germline V gene are SGHTA and FQGTGA. The CDR3 is made up of 15 amino acids. The CDR3 is CASSLVARAGDTQYF. The CDR3 DNA sequence: TGTGCCAGCAGCTTAGTGGCCCGGGCGGGGGATACGCAGTATTTT.

The chain employs TRBV5-1 and TRBJ1-4, with no clear D. Germline V gene sequence: CDR1 SGHRS, CDR2 YFSETQ. Trimming took 4 bases from V and 0 from J, leaving 10 bases between them. This CDR3 spans 15 amino acids. DNA for the CDR3: TGCGCCAGCAGCACGACACCAGCAACTAATGAAAAACTGTTTTTT. Translating it yields CASSTTPATNEKLFF.

This clone was observed a few times. The V gene is TRBV3-1 (or the pseudogene TRBV3-2), the J gene TRBJ1-5; D is perhaps TRBD1 (5 bases). The V and J ends lost 0 bases and 5 bases respectively, with 11 bases between them. From germline, CDR1 is LGHDT and CDR2 YNNKEL (reference sequence). This CDR3 has 15 amino acids. CDR3 sequence (DNA): TGTGCCAGCAGCCAAGATTATCAGGGTTATCAGCCCCAGCATTTT. Its translation is CASSQDYQGYQPQHF.

The gene calls are TRBV7-9 and TRBJ1-5; 7 bases map to TRBD1. J was trimmed by 3 bases and V by 3 bases; bases with no gene match: 2. CDR1 is SEHNR, CDR2 FQNEAQ, per germline (reference sequence). The length of the CDR3 is 14 residues. CDR3 sequence reads: CASSFDRDNQPQHF. The CDR3, as DNA: TGTGCCAGCAGCTTCGACAGGGACAATCAGCCCCAGCATTTT.

This clone occurred a few times. The DNA for the CDR3 is TGTGCCAGCAGCTTGGGACAGGGCTCAGATACGCAGTATTTT. Its protein is CASSLGQGSDTQYF. The chain couples TRBV5-8 to TRBJ2-3; 7 positions match TRBD1. Germline loops: CDR1 SGHTS, CDR2 YDEGEE. V was clipped by 0 bases and J by 4 bases; unmatched bases: 2. The CDR3 consists of 14 residues.

The rearrangement links TRBV6-6 to TRBJ2-7; a possible D gene is TRBD2 (5 bases). Germline CDR1 reads MNHNY; CDR2 reads SVGAGI (reference sequence). Trimming stripped 7 bases from V and 0 bases from J, with 16 bases between. This CDR3 contains 15 residues. The CDR3: CASTNRGKSSYEQYF. The DNA for the CDR3 is TGTGCCAGCACCAACCGGGGAAAAAGCTCCTACGAGCAGTACTTC.

The chain employs TRBV7-9 and TRBJ2-1; D might be TRBD2 (6 bases). The CDR3 covers 17 residues. CDR1 SEHNR and CDR2 FQNEAQ come from the germline V gene (reference sequence). The V end was cut by 5 bases, the J end by 0 bases, with 17 bases between. The CDR3 bases are TGTGCCAGCAGCAAAGTCCTCGGAGGGAGCTCCTACAATGAGCAGTTCTTC. Its translation: CASSKVLGGSSYNEQFF.